This T cell receptor beta chain comes out of a study of T cell repertoires in cytomegalovirus infection (dated by TCRdb to the late 2010s). In terms of the full investigation: Alongside well-studied HLA-B-restricted epitopes, the peptide stimulations were aimed at recently identified HLA-C-restricted CMV epitopes, whose presentation resists viral immunomodulation. Donor HLA type was relevant to the analysis, as public TCR beta signatures indicated carriage of CMV infection together with the matching HLA type.

This sample was sequenced with an Illumina HiSeq 1500. TCRdb cleaned the public reads at Q25 with fastp, built clones with MiXCR and kept in-frame beta chains. Rows are combined by CDR3 protein, so each entry shows the most common genes and DNA. The sample yields around 340,000 distinct CDR3 sequences; 29% were counted once. The ten largest clones add up to over 15% of the sample. Per the germline V gene, ENHRY is the CDR1 and SYGVKD is the CDR2. The CDR3 has 15 amino acids, counting the end cysteine and phenylalanine. The DNA shown is the 45-base CDR3, in frame from base 1. V gives up 0 bases and J gives up 2 bases, and the segment between their germline ends measures 10 bases. On this clonotype itself: There is no known antigen for this receptor. There are no base qualities to consult, and no much larger clone falls within one base.

In light of the paper, this sample's treatment or condition label describes: in vitro stimulation with specific CMV peptide epitopes to enrich CMV-specific T cells. Results the study describes overall, beyond this receptor: The ex vivo response was dominated by HLA-C-restricted CMV-specific TCR beta clonotypes, which also provided the single most frequent clonotype in two of eight donors. In both this cohort and an independent roughly 400-donor cohort, the cumulative frequency of public TCR beta family members distinguished carriers of CMV infection plus the relevant HLA type.

The chain joins TRBV10-3 to TRBJ1-1; no D gene call is confident. The receptor was derived from a human donor in good health (CMV status not recorded). Some clones in this sample may be carry-over from other donors' samples. This specimen consisted of cultured PBMCs, obtained from culture after CMV antigen stimulation. The bases are TGTGCCATCAGTGAGTCAAGAGACACTAACACTGAAGCTTTCTTT. It is translated as CAISESRDTNTEAFF.